The 13 T cell receptor beta chains presented below share a single source sample, sequenced in a study of post-analysis software for immune sequencing data. The TCR beta cDNA libraries carried unique molecular identifiers. TCRdb called the PCR reads again in MiXCR, with one record for every CDR3 protein. The profile shows roughly 410,000 distinct CDR3 sequences, 30% to 45% of them singletons. Broader study findings: About five TRBV segments, including TRBV5-6, TRBV5-1 and TRBV20-1, were more frequent in patients than controls.

These TCRs are of unknown antigen specificity. Sequenced sample: blood. The receptor source for this set is a girl aged 10 to 17 with multiple sclerosis.

The chain links TRBV7-3 to TRBJ2-3, with D possibly TRBD1 on 7 matching bases. V lost 5 bases to trimming and J lost 0 bases, with 21 bases between them. CDR3 length equals 18 residues. Germline V gene lookup returns CDR1 SGHTA and CDR2 FQGTGA. This CDR3 is CASSEGAWPGVSTDTQYF. For the CDR3, the DNA is TGTGCCAGCAGCGAGGGGGCTTGGCCGGGGGTAAGCACAGATACGCAGTATTTT.

The genes are TRBV12-3 or TRBV12-4 and TRBJ1-2; D uncertain. The ends were cut back, 7 bases at V and 4 bases at J, with 16 bases in the middle. The CDR3 length is 14 residues. The CDR3 DNA reads TGTGCCAGCACCCATTTGAGGGCTGGCTATGGCTACACCTTC. Amino acid sequence: CASTHLRAGYGYTF.

This clonotype was observed once. CDR3 sequence reads: CSAGTYTEAFF. CDR3 coding DNA: TGCAGTGCCGGGACCTACACTGAAGCTTTCTTT. J is TRBJ1-1 and V is TRBV20-1, with TRBD1 as a possible D gene (5 bases). Trimming took 6 bases from V and 3 from J, leaving 8 bases between them. There are 11 residues in the CDR3. CDR1 is DFQATT, CDR2 SNEGSKA, per germline (reference sequence).

The gene calls are TRBV7-2 and TRBJ1-5; D is ambiguous. Trimming stripped 0 bases from V and 6 bases from J, with 9 bases between. The CDR3 spans 14 residues. Germline V gene sequence: CDR1 SGHTA, CDR2 FQGNSA. CDR3 sequence (DNA): TGTGCCAGCAGCTTAGCGGGCGCGGCTCAGCCCCAGCATTTT. Protein sequence: CASSLAGAAQPQHF.

The rearrangement uses TRBV5-1 and TRBJ2-5; D gene uncertain. The CDR3 consists of 15 residues. Germline CDR1 and CDR2: SGHRS and YFSETQ. Trimming cost V 0 bases and J 0 bases, with 9 bases left between them. The CDR3: CASSLEAEYQETQYF. The CDR3 coding sequence is TGCGCCAGCAGCTTGGAAGCAGAGTACCAAGAGACCCAGTACTTC.

The gene calls are TRBV29-1 and TRBJ2-1, with unresolved D. The germline V gene has CDR1 SQVTM and CDR2 ANQGSEA. This CDR3 contains 10 residues. V was trimmed by 7 bases and J by 5 bases, leaving 6 bases between them. The CDR3 sequence is CSAQDNEQFF. The CDR3 nucleotides read TGCAGCGCACAAGACAATGAGCAGTTCTTC.

This clonotype was detected only a few times. The V gene is TRBV29-1, the J gene TRBJ1-1, with a weak D call TRBD1 (6 bases). Between the trimmed V and J ends, which lost 7 bases and 5 bases, there was a span of 14 bases. The CDR3 consists of 12 residues. Germline lookup yields CDR1 SQVTM and CDR2 ANQGSEA. The CDR3 DNA is TGCAGCGCTAGAGAAGGGGGGACTGAAGCTTTCTTT. Amino acid sequence: CSAREGGTEAFF.

The chain's CDR3 is CASSPLDRAGIEKLFF. CDR3 sequence (DNA): TGTGCCAGCAGCCCCCTCGACAGGGCGGGAATTGAAAAACTGTTTTTT. V and J are TRBV6-5 and TRBJ1-4; 7 nucleotides line up with TRBD1. This CDR3 comprises 16 residues. Germline V gene data show CDR1 as MNHEY and CDR2 as SVGAGI. Trimming at V came to 6 bases and at J to 7 bases, leaving 14 bases not matched to a gene.

The genes are TRBV2 and TRBJ1-5; 10 positions match TRBD1. In germline, CDR1 is SNHLY, CDR2 FYNNEI. With 7 bases clipped from V and 7 bases from J, the junction kept 4 bases outside the gene matches. This CDR3 comprises 13 residues. The CDR3 protein is CASTTDRGQPQHF. The CDR3, as DNA: TGTGCCAGCACTACGGACAGGGGGCAGCCCCAGCATTTT.

This chain links TRBV7-2 with TRBJ2-7, with D possibly matching TRBD1 (5 bases). The CDR3 sequence is 16 residues long. Germline V gene data show CDR1 as SGHTA and CDR2 as FQGNSA. Trimming took 1 base from V and 4 from J, leaving 17 bases between them. CDR3 bases: TGTGCCAGCAGCTTAGGGGGCTTGGAACCGAGATACGAGCAGTACTTC. Amino acid sequence: CASSLGGLEPRYEQYF.

The sample holds a few counts of this clonotype. The genes are TRBV6-5 and TRBJ1-1, with D maybe TRBD1 (5 bases). V gave up 6 bases and J gave up 5 bases, with 13 bases separating them. CDR1 and CDR2 from the germline V gene are MNHEY and SVGAGI. The CDR3 has 13 amino acids. DNA of the CDR3: TGTGCCAGCAGAGGAGGCCCAGGGACTGAAGCTTTCTTT. Translation gives CASRGGPGTEAFF.

V and J are TRBV7-2 and TRBJ1-1; D call uncertain. CDR1 and CDR2 from the germline V gene are SGHTA and FQGNSA. The V end was cut by 5 bases, the J end by 1 base, with 14 bases between. There are 15 residues in the CDR3. The CDR3 here is CASSPGGFSNTEAFF. The CDR3 DNA follows: TGTGCCAGCAGCCCAGGTGGGTTCTCGAACACTGAAGCTTTCTTT.

In this sample, this clonotype turned up a few times. The J gene is TRBJ2-7, the V gene TRBV28; D possibly matches TRBD1 or TRBD2 (5 bases each). V was pared by 6 bases and J by 4 bases, with 19 bases between. Germline CDR1 reads MDHEN; CDR2 reads SYDVKM. This CDR3 is built from 15 residues. CDR3 in DNA: TGTGCCAGCAGATCCCCAGGGACGACGGGTTACGAGCAGTACTTC. Its protein product is CASRSPGTTGYEQYF.